These 27 T cell receptor beta chains were sequenced from one sample in a study of siplizumab effects on memory and regulatory T cells. Generated by immunoSEQ multiplex PCR, the TCRdb table keeps only in-frame clones and is missing some. The data show about 97,000 clones, with roughly 91% seen just once and approximately 12% held by the top ten. Sequenced sample: non-Treg CD4+ T cells sorted from blood. Source of these receptors: a human donor in good health.

Only one count was recorded for this clone. This sequence joins TRBV7-9 and TRBJ1-4, with D perhaps TRBD1 (6 bases). Trimming stripped 6 bases from V and 0 bases from J, with 17 bases between. This CDR3 has 17 residues. Germline CDR1 is SEHNR and CDR2 is FQNEAQ (reference sequence). The DNA for the CDR3 is TGTGCCAGCAGGGGCCGGGACACTGTTTCAACTAATGAAAAACTGTTTTTT. Amino acid sequence: CASRGRDTVSTNEKLFF. Supplemented by reference TRBV7-9 and TRBJ1-4, the full variable domain reads DTGVSQNPRHKITKRGQNVTFRCDPISEHNRLYWYRQTLGQGPEFLTYFQNEAQLEKSRLLSDRFSAERPKGSFSTLEIQRTEQGDSAMYLCASRGRDTVSTNEKLFFGSGTQLSVL.

This clone appeared a single time. The rearrangement joins TRBV20-1 to TRBJ2-1; no firm D call. Per the germline V gene, CDR1 is DFQATT and CDR2 is SNEGSKA (reference sequence). CDR3 length: 10 residues. The V end lost 2 bases, the J end lost 10 bases, and 6 bases lay between the germline ends. CDR3 DNA: TGCAGTGCTAGAAGTGAGGAGCAGTTCTTC. It is translated as CSARSEEQFF.

CDR3 in DNA: TGTGCCAGCTCACCCGGGCAGAACTATGGCTACACCTTC. Its protein is CASSPGQNYGYTF. The V call is TRBV18, the J call TRBJ1-2; D is unresolved. CDR3 size: 13 residues. With 3 bases removed from V and 2 bases from J, the gap between germline ends came to 7 bases. Germline V lookup: CDR1 KGHSH, CDR2 LQKENI.

The V gene is TRBV6-6, the J gene TRBJ2-1, with 7 bases fitting TRBD2. The ends lost 6 bases at V and 6 bases at J; junction bases unmatched: 5. This CDR3 comprises 13 residues. Germline V lookup: CDR1 MNHNY, CDR2 SVGAGI (reference sequence). The DNA for the CDR3 is TGTGCCAGCAGCGACCGACTAGCCAATGAGCAGTTCTTC. Protein: CASSDRLANEQFF.

The chain uses TRBV6-6 and TRBJ2-7; D not resolved. V was trimmed by 4 bases and J by 2 bases, leaving 6 bases between them. The germline V gene has CDR1 MNHNY and CDR2 SVGAGI (reference sequence). This CDR3 region has 12 residues. CDR3 sequence reads: CASSSAPYEQYF. The CDR3 coding sequence is TGTGCCAGCAGTTCAGCTCCCTACGAGCAGTACTTC.

V gene TRBV18 combines with J gene TRBJ2-5; no reliable D call. V shed 2 bases and J shed 4 bases, with 8 bases lying between them. CDR3 length equals 13 residues. The germline gives CDR1 KGHSH, CDR2 LQKENI. CDR3 protein: CASSPIGRETQYF. For the CDR3, the DNA is TGTGCCAGCTCACCAATCGGGCGAGAGACCCAGTACTTC.

The chain couples TRBV29-1 to TRBJ1-1, with no clear D. The CDR3 is 14 amino acids. Germline assignment: CDR1 SQVTM and CDR2 ANQGSEA. V was clipped by 3 bases and J by 0 bases, with 11 bases between them. CDR3 sequence: CSVDLRPMNTEAFF. CDR3 in DNA: TGCAGCGTTGATCTTCGGCCGATGAACACTGAAGCTTTCTTT.

The chain uses TRBV5-6 and TRBJ1-1; the match to TRBD1 covers 7 bases. V shed 2 bases, J shed 7 bases, and the junction held 2 bases outside the gene matches. The CDR3 is 12 residues long. The germline CDR1 and CDR2 sequences are SGHDT and YYEEEE. CDR3 region: CASSLGQVEAFF. CDR3 in DNA: TGTGCCAGCAGCTTAGGACAGGTTGAAGCTTTCTTT.

The J gene is TRBJ1-5, the V gene TRBV18; D gene uncertain. The length of the CDR3 is 14 residues. V was cut by 3 bases and J by 3 bases, with 9 bases left in between. In germline, CDR1 is KGHSH, CDR2 LQKENI. CDR3 sequence reads: CASSPAGYNQPQHF. The CDR3 DNA reads TGTGCCAGCTCACCCGCAGGTTACAATCAGCCCCAGCATTTT.

The chain is built from TRBV6-5 and TRBJ2-7; no clear D gene. V lost 1 base and J lost 5, with 9 bases in between. Germline CDR1 and CDR2: MNHEY and SVGAGI. The CDR3 contains 13 residues. CDR3 amino acids: CASSYYGSHEQYF. CDR3 DNA sequence: TGTGCCAGCAGTTACTACGGGTCCCACGAGCAGTACTTC.

The chain uses TRBV5-4 and TRBJ1-6; the match to TRBD1 covers 10 bases. The CDR3 consists of 15 residues. The germline V gene encodes CDR1 SGHNT and CDR2 YYREEE (reference sequence). The V gene end was trimmed by 4 bases and the J gene end by 7 bases; junction bases not matched to a gene: 5. CDR3 amino acids: CASSLRDRGNSPLHF. CDR3 nucleotide sequence: TGTGCCAGCAGCCTCCGGGACAGGGGAAATTCACCCCTCCACTTT.

This clone was seen only once. This chain joins TRBV11-3 and TRBJ2-7; 13 bases agree with TRBD2. The length of the CDR3 is 15 residues. With V trimmed by 5 bases and J by 3 bases, 4 bases remained unmatched. Germline CDR1 is SGHNT and CDR2 is YENEEA. CDR3 region: CASSLRTSGSYEQYF. The CDR3 DNA is TGTGCCAGCAGCCTCCGGACTAGCGGGAGCTACGAGCAGTACTTC. The full variable domain, in which reference TRBV11-3 and TRBJ2-7 provide the parts outside the CDR3, is EAGVVQSPRYKIIEKKQPVAFWCNPISGHNTLYWYLQNLGQGPELLIRYENEEAVDDSQLPKDRFSAERLKGVDSTLKIQPAELGDSAVYLCASSLRTSGSYEQYFGPGTRLTVT.

The CDR3 DNA reads as TGTGCCAGCAGTGATTTGAATAAAGATGGGGCCAACGTCCTGACTTTC. This encodes CASSDLNKDGANVLTF. The rearrangement joins TRBV6-1 to TRBJ2-6; D is unresolved. V lost 3 bases to trimming and J lost 3 bases, with 12 bases between them. The CDR3 spans 16 residues. The V gene's germline CDR1 is MNHNS and CDR2 SASEGT.

This chain joins TRBV18 and TRBJ2-3; 9 bases fit TRBD2. The V and J ends lost 0 bases and 4 bases, in that order; junction bases with no gene match: 8. This CDR3 spans 17 amino acids. CDR1 is KGHSH and CDR2 is LQKENI in the germline V gene. CDR3 nucleotides: TGTGCCAGCTCACCACCGGGCGGGAGGGCCGTGTCAGATACGCAGTATTTT. It translates to CASSPPGGRAVSDTQYF.

The chain couples TRBV7-9 to TRBJ2-3; D gene unclear. Per germline, CDR1 SEHNR and CDR2 FQNEAQ (reference sequence). This CDR3 comprises 12 residues. Between the trimmed V and J ends, which lost 1 base and 9 bases, there was a span of 8 bases. The CDR3 protein is CASSLEVPTQYF. For the CDR3, the DNA is TGTGCCAGCAGCTTAGAGGTCCCGACGCAGTATTTT.

This chain joins TRBV7-3 and TRBJ2-2; 9 bases match TRBD1. This CDR3 has 16 amino acids. Germline V lookup: CDR1 SGHTA, CDR2 FQGTGA. V was pared by 5 bases and J by 7 bases, with 11 bases of the junction left unmatched. The DNA for the CDR3 is TGTGCCAGCAGCCAGACCGGGACAGGGTATAGCGGGGAGCTGTTTTTT. It yields the protein CASSQTGTGYSGELFF.

The chain uses TRBV19 and TRBJ1-2; a possible D gene is TRBD1 (5 bases). Trimming shortened V by 5 bases and J by 7 bases, and 8 bases separated the two germline ends. The CDR3 length is 11 residues. Germline CDR1 LNHDA, CDR2 SQIVND (reference sequence). In nucleotides, the CDR3 is TGTGCCAGTAGTCCGGGACCTGGCTACACCTTC. This translates into CASSPGPGYTF.

The V and J genes are TRBV29-1 and TRBJ1-1, with TRBD1 as a possible D gene (5 bases). Germline V gives CDR1 SQVTM, CDR2 ANQGSEA. This CDR3 region has 10 residues. The V and J ends lost 8 bases and 6 bases respectively, with 10 bases between them. As DNA, the CDR3 is TGCAGCTCGGGGGGACCTGAAGCTTTCTTT. The encoded protein is CSSGGPEAFF.

The gene calls are TRBV9 and TRBJ1-2; a weak D match, TRBD1 (5 bases). The CDR3 runs to 15 residues. Germline loops: CDR1 SGDLS, CDR2 YYNGEE. V lost 4 bases and J lost 3, with 16 bases in between. In nucleotides, the CDR3 is TGTGCCAGCAGCCCTAGTGGCAGGGTAGACTATGGCTACACCTTC. It is translated as CASSPSGRVDYGYTF. Filled out from reference TRBV9 and TRBJ1-2, the complete variable domain reads DSGVTQTPKHLITATGQRVTLRCSPRSGDLSVYWYQQSLDQGLQFLIQYYNGEERAKGNILERFSAQQFPDLHSELNLSSLELGDSALYFCASSPSGRVDYGYTFGSGTRLTVV.

This chain connects TRBV5-8 to TRBJ2-3; D possibly uses TRBD1 or TRBD2 (5 bases each). Deletions cut 6 bases from V and 10 bases from J, with 27 bases between. Germline V gives CDR1 SGHTS, CDR2 YDEGEE. The length of the CDR3 is 16 residues. DNA of the CDR3: TGTGCCAGCACCCCTCCACGGGGCCTAGCAGTACGAGCGCAGTATTTT. Translating gives CASTPPRGLAVRAQYF.

V usage is TRBV7-3 and J usage is TRBJ2-3; unclear D gene. V shed 0 bases and J shed 2 bases, with 6 bases lying between them. This CDR3 region has 14 residues. Germline V CDR1 and CDR2: SGHTA, FQGTGA. As DNA, the CDR3 is TGTGCCAGCAGCTTAACTGCGATCACAGATACGCAGTATTTT. It is translated as CASSLTAITDTQYF.

The J gene is TRBJ2-1, the V gene TRBV18, with D possibly TRBD1 on 6 matching bases. The CDR3 consists of 14 residues. The V gene lost 4 bases and the J gene lost 6 bases, with 13 bases spanning the gap. The V gene's germline CDR1 is KGHSH and CDR2 LQKENI. The CDR3 loop reads CASSQRQDLNEQFF. For the CDR3, the DNA is TGTGCCAGCTCACAGCGACAGGACCTCAATGAGCAGTTCTTC. Full variable domain (missing parts from reference TRBV18 and TRBJ2-1): NAGVMQNPRHLVRRRGQEARLRCSPMKGHSHVYWYRQLPEEGLKFMVYLQKENIIDESGMPKERFSAEFPKEGPSILRIQQVVRGDSAAYFCASSQRQDLNEQFFGPGTRLTVL.

The J gene is TRBJ2-7, the V gene TRBV2; D is undetermined. In germline, CDR1 is SNHLY, CDR2 FYNNEI. CDR3 length: 13 residues. Trimming removed 5 bases at V and 6 bases at J, with 14 bases between. The chain's CDR3 is CASSSNSRSEQYF. CDR3 DNA sequence: TGTGCCAGCAGTTCTAATTCGAGGAGCGAGCAGTACTTC.

The rearrangement joins TRBV4-3 to TRBJ2-7; no clear D. Germline V gene lookup returns CDR1 LGHNA and CDR2 YSLEER. The length of the CDR3 is 13 residues. V was clipped by 3 bases and J by 3 bases, with 9 bases between them. CDR3 in amino acids: CASSQQESYEQYF. CDR3 coding DNA: TGCGCCAGCAGCCAGCAGGAAAGCTACGAGCAGTACTTC.

The rearrangement uses TRBV5-5 and TRBJ2-1; D gene unclear. The germline V and J ends were trimmed by 1 base and 0 bases, with 11 bases remaining between them. Germline CDR1 reads SGHKS; CDR2 reads YYEKEE (reference sequence). The CDR3 covers 16 residues. CDR3 region: CASSLLGSSSYNEQFF. The CDR3 DNA reads as TGTGCCAGCAGCTTGCTGGGCAGCAGCTCCTACAATGAGCAGTTCTTC.

This clone was counted between two and nine times. The J gene is TRBJ1-2, the V gene TRBV29-1; the D is unclear. Trimming cost V 2 bases and J 6 bases, with 7 bases left between them. Germline lookup yields CDR1 SQVTM and CDR2 ANQGSEA. The CDR3 runs to 11 residues. CDR3 DNA: TGCAGCGTTGAATATCTTGATGGCTACACCTTC. It yields the protein CSVEYLDGYTF.

The V gene is TRBV11-3, the J gene TRBJ2-1, with 10 bases that match TRBD2. Trimming removed 2 bases from V and 10 bases from J; junction bases left unmatched: 8. Germline values: CDR1 SGHNT, CDR2 YENEEA. There are 15 residues in the CDR3. CDR3 coding DNA: TGTGCCAGCAGCTTATCCGCTAGCGGGAGATCAGAGCAGTTCTTC. Its protein product is CASSLSASGRSEQFF.